This T cell receptor (beta chain) was captured in a study of blood T cells in healthy people across ages. Study-level information: In model experiments, template switching was able to capture about one barcoded beta molecule for every two T cells that were present.

Using a J-beta primer mix together with a sample-barcoded 5' primer, a second PCR was run for roughly 6 to 11 cycles. TCRdb itself ran the 5' RACE reads through MiXCR, one entry per CDR3 protein. Of 1.5 million to 2 million distinct CDR3 sequences listed, almost 35% are singletons. This clonotype was seen more than once but under ten times. Its antigen is currently unknown. V was clipped by 4 bases and J by 6 bases, with 16 bases between them. CDR3 length: 15 amino acids. Broader study findings: Donors of long life had a larger count of naive CD4+ cells and greater diversity than aged donors.

The sample taken for sequencing was blood. The chain uses TRBV12-3 or TRBV12-4 and TRBJ2-1; D might be TRBD1 or TRBD2, each matching 5 bases. The receptor was derived from a woman aged 25 to 39 in good health. The CDR3 nucleotides read TGTGCCAGCAGTTCCGAGGGGCGCGCCTCCAATGAGCAGTTCTTC. Translated: CASSSEGRASNEQFF.